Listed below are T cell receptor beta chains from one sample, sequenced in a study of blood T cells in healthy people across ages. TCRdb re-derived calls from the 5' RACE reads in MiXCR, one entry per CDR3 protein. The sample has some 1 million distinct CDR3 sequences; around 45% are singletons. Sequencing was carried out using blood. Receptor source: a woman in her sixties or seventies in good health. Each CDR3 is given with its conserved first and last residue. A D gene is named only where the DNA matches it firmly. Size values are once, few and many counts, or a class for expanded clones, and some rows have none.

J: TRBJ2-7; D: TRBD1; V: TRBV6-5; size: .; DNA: TGTGCCAGCAGCCGTACAGGGGGTGGAGGCAGGAACGAGCAGTACTTC; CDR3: CASSRTGGGGRNEQYF
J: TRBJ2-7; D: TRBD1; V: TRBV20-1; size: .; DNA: TGCCCAAGCACCTTCTACAGGGGTCCCCACGAGCAGTACTTC; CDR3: CPSTFYRGPHEQYF
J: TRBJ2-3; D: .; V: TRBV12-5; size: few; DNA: TGTGCTAGTGGTCCCGGGACACCGGAGGGTTATACGCAGTATTTT; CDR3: CASGPGTPEGYTQYF
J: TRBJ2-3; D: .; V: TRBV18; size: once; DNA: TGTGCCAGCTCACCTCTGACTGGCCTAACTGATACGCAGTATTTT; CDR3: CASSPLTGLTDTQYF
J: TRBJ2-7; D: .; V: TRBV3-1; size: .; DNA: TGTGCCAGCACTAAGACCGTGAGCTCCTACGAGCAGTACTTC; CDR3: CASTKTVSSYEQYF
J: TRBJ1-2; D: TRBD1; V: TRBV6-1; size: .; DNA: TGTGCCAGCTGGACAGGGAATGGCTACACCTTC; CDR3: CASWTGNGYTF
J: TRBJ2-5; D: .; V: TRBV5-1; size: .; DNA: TGCGCCAGCAGCATCCCGGGACCCACTCTTGGGGGAGAGACCCAGTACTTC; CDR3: CASSIPGPTLGGETQYF
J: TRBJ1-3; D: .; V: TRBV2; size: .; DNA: TGTGCCAACACCCCGGATCCTGGAAACACCATATATTTT; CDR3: CANTPDPGNTIYF
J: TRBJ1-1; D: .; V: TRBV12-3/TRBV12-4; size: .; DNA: TGTGCCAGCAGTTTCACGGACAGAATCAGCACTGAAGCTTTCTTT; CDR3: CASSFTDRISTEAFF
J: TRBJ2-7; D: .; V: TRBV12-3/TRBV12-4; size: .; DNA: TGTGCCAGCAGTAGGGGCCGGACACGTTACGAGCAGTACTTC; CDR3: CASSRGRTRYEQYF